These T cell receptor beta chains were read from a single sample in a study of identical twins. TCRdb re-derived calls from the 5' RACE reads in MiXCR, one entry per CDR3 protein. The table records 350,000 to 450,000 distinct CDR3 sequences, around 18% of them present only once. Sequencing was performed on naive T cells sorted from blood. The receptors here all came from a man over 45 in good health. Both conserved end residues are part of each CDR3. The D gene is left open where the match is weak. Rows may omit the clone size; those that give it use once, few, many or a size class.

J: TRBJ1-5
size: many
V: TRBV20-1
D: TRBD1
CDR3: CSAERDRGYQPQHF
DNA: TGCAGTGCTGAAAGGGACAGGGGATATCAGCCCCAGCATTTT

J: TRBJ1-4
size: many
V: TRBV4-3
D: TRBD1
CDR3: CASAQTGNEKLFF
DNA: TGCGCCAGCGCCCAGACAGGGAATGAAAAACTGTTTTTT

J: TRBJ2-3
size: few
V: TRBV7-2
D: -
CDR3: CASSYRVSDTQYF
DNA: TGTGCCAGCAGCTACCGGGTGTCAGATACGCAGTATTTT

J: TRBJ2-1
size: -
V: TRBV7-3
D: -
CDR3: CASSLSRINEQFF
DNA: TGTGCCAGCAGCTTATCTCGCATCAATGAGCAGTTCTTC

J: TRBJ2-7
size: many
V: TRBV7-8
D: TRBD2
CDR3: CASSPTAGGSRSYEQYF
DNA: TGTGCCAGCAGCCCCACAGCGGGGGGATCTCGCTCCTACGAGCAGTACTTC

J: TRBJ1-2
size: few
V: TRBV20-1
D: -
CDR3: CSARDPTNYGYTF
DNA: TGCAGTGCTAGGGATCCGACTAACTATGGCTACACCTTC

J: TRBJ2-1
size: few
V: TRBV5-1
D: -
CDR3: CASSSPPYNEQFF
DNA: TGCGCCAGCAGCTCGCCGCCATACAATGAGCAGTTCTTC

J: TRBJ2-1
size: -
V: TRBV6-2/TRBV6-3
D: TRBD2
CDR3: CASSYSRLAGTAGEQFF
DNA: TGTGCCAGCAGTTACTCGAGGCTAGCGGGGACTGCCGGTGAGCAGTTCTTC

J: TRBJ2-7
size: -
V: TRBV20-1
D: -
CDR3: CSATPNEQYF
DNA: TGCAGTGCTACCCCTAACGAGCAGTACTTC

J: TRBJ2-7
size: many
V: TRBV11-2
D: TRBD1
CDR3: CASSPEYRGPSYEQYF
DNA: TGTGCCAGCAGCCCCGAATACAGGGGTCCCTCCTACGAGCAGTACTTC

J: TRBJ2-1
size: -
V: TRBV5-1
D: -
CDR3: CASSLGWVAIEQFF
DNA: TGCGCCAGCAGCTTGGGGTGGGTAGCTATTGAGCAGTTCTTC

J: TRBJ1-4
size: many
V: TRBV28
D: -
CDR3: CASKPRGVPNEKLFF
DNA: TGTGCCAGCAAACCTCGCGGGGTCCCTAATGAAAAACTGTTTTTT

J: TRBJ1-1
size: few
V: TRBV21-1
D: -
CDR3: CASSKMRDREVGTEAFF
DNA: TGTGCCAGCAGCAAAATGAGGGACAGGGAGGTTGGCACTGAAGCTTTCTTT

J: TRBJ2-1
size: -
V: TRBV2
D: -
CDR3: CASIEAPAAHNEQFF
DNA: TGTGCCAGCATTGAGGCCCCAGCAGCCCACAATGAGCAGTTCTTC

J: TRBJ1-5
size: many
V: TRBV28
D: -
CDR3: CASSFVANGNQPQHF
DNA: TGTGCCAGCAGTTTTGTTGCCAACGGCAATCAGCCCCAGCATTTT

J: TRBJ2-7
size: few
V: TRBV9
D: -
CDR3: CASSALGPDGEQYF
DNA: TGTGCCAGCAGCGCATTGGGACCCGACGGGGAGCAGTACTTC

J: TRBJ1-2
size: -
V: TRBV7-2
D: TRBD1
CDR3: CAGGTGEGYGYTF
DNA: TGTGCCGGCGGGACAGGGGAGGGCTATGGCTACACCTTC

J: TRBJ2-2
size: many
V: TRBV24-1
D: -
CDR3: CATSDVGSTGELFF
DNA: TGTGCCACCAGTGACGTGGGAAGCACCGGGGAGCTGTTTTTT

J: TRBJ2-5
size: many
V: TRBV27
D: TRBD2
CDR3: CASRETSGRAETQYF
DNA: TGTGCCAGCAGGGAGACTAGCGGGAGGGCGGAGACCCAGTACTTC

J: TRBJ2-1
size: few
V: TRBV20-1
D: TRBD2
CDR3: CSARDPLAGGPSSYNEQFF
DNA: TGCAGTGCTAGAGATCCCCTAGCGGGGGGCCCGAGCTCCTACAATGAGCAGTTCTTC

J: TRBJ2-3
size: few
V: TRBV4-1
D: -
CDR3: CASSPLQFGLRTDTQYF
DNA: TGCGCCAGCAGCCCACTTCAATTTGGGCTTCGCACAGATACGCAGTATTTT

J: TRBJ2-3
size: -
V: TRBV29-1
D: TRBD2
CDR3: CSVLGLATDTQYF
DNA: TGCAGCGTGTTGGGACTAGCGACAGATACGCAGTATTTT

J: TRBJ2-4
size: many
V: TRBV6-2/TRBV6-3
D: TRBD2
CDR3: CASRASGKAKNIQYF
DNA: TGTGCCAGCAGGGCTAGCGGAAAAGCCAAAAACATTCAGTACTTC

J: TRBJ2-1
size: few
V: TRBV11-2
D: -
CDR3: CASSLVPSLGGARNEQFF
DNA: TGTGCCAGCAGCTTAGTACCATCCCTGGGGGGGGCGCGGAATGAGCAGTTCTTC

J: TRBJ1-6
size: many
V: TRBV6-5
D: -
CDR3: CASSYGRQQGSPLHF
DNA: TGTGCCAGCAGTTACGGTCGGCAGCAGGGATCACCCCTCCACTTT

J: TRBJ2-3
size: -
V: TRBV28
D: TRBD1
CDR3: CASSLGLGDRGADTQYF
DNA: TGTGCCAGCAGTTTAGGGCTAGGGGACAGGGGTGCAGATACGCAGTATTTT

J: TRBJ2-7
size: many
V: TRBV20-1
D: TRBD1
CDR3: CSADGTGYYEQYF
DNA: TGCAGTGCTGACGGGACAGGGTACTACGAGCAGTACTTC

J: TRBJ2-7
size: -
V: TRBV5-5
D: TRBD2
CDR3: CASSHTLAGGIYEQYF
DNA: TGTGCCAGCAGCCACACTCTAGCGGGGGGAATCTACGAGCAGTACTTC

J: TRBJ1-1
size: -
V: TRBV4-3
D: -
CDR3: CASSQELYRWNTEAFF
DNA: TGCGCCAGCAGCCAAGAATTATACAGGTGGAACACTGAAGCTTTCTTT

J: TRBJ2-2
size: few
V: TRBV12-3/TRBV12-4
D: TRBD2
CDR3: CASGSSGPGELFF
DNA: TGTGCCAGCGGATCTAGCGGACCCGGGGAGCTGTTTTTT

J: TRBJ1-4
size: many
V: TRBV29-1
D: TRBD1
CDR3: CSVGSRQGREATNEKLFF
DNA: TGCAGCGTTGGGAGCCGACAGGGGCGGGAGGCAACTAATGAAAAACTGTTTTTT

J: TRBJ2-5
size: -
V: TRBV7-9
D: TRBD2
CDR3: CASRSLAGPGYF
DNA: TGTGCCAGCAGGTCTCTAGCGGGGCCCGGGTACTTC

J: TRBJ1-2
size: few
V: TRBV20-1
D: -
CDR3: CSALEGRGYGYTF
DNA: TGCAGTGCTCTAGAGGGCCGGGGCTATGGCTACACCTTC

J: TRBJ2-7
size: many
V: TRBV4-3
D: TRBD2
CDR3: CASSQGLAGDPRYEQYF
DNA: TGCGCCAGCAGCCAAGGACTAGCGGGGGATCCCCGCTACGAGCAGTACTTC

J: TRBJ2-5
size: -
V: TRBV5-1
D: -
CDR3: CASSWTEGTQYF
DNA: TGCGCCAGCAGCTGGACAGAAGGGACCCAGTACTTC

J: TRBJ2-1
size: -
V: TRBV5-1
D: TRBD2
CDR3: CASSTGLAGGPYSYNEQFF
DNA: TGCGCCAGCAGCACCGGACTAGCGGGAGGGCCCTACTCCTACAATGAGCAGTTCTTC

J: TRBJ2-7
size: -
V: TRBV6-2/TRBV6-3
D: -
CDR3: CASKVGGHTYEQYF
DNA: TGTGCCAGCAAAGTGGGGGGCCATACCTACGAGCAGTACTTC

J: TRBJ2-3
size: many
V: TRBV29-1
D: -
CDR3: CSVEFGPDTQYF
DNA: TGCAGCGTTGAGTTCGGCCCAGATACGCAGTATTTT

J: TRBJ1-1
size: -
V: TRBV4-3
D: -
CDR3: CASSQDSSGNTEAFF
DNA: TGCGCCAGCAGCCAAGATTCTTCAGGGAACACTGAAGCTTTCTTT

J: TRBJ2-5
size: many
V: TRBV5-1
D: -
CDR3: CASSLTVGSRETQYF
DNA: TGCGCCAGCAGCTTGACGGTAGGGTCGAGGGAGACCCAGTACTTC

J: TRBJ2-7
size: many
V: TRBV2
D: -
CDR3: CASYEHTQYEQYF
DNA: TGTGCCAGCTACGAACACACCCAATACGAGCAGTACTTC

J: TRBJ1-5
size: -
V: TRBV20-1
D: -
CDR3: CSAREGGGPQHF
DNA: TGCAGTGCTAGAGAGGGGGGGGGGCCCCAGCATTTT

J: TRBJ2-7
size: many
V: TRBV10-2
D: -
CDR3: CASGSPRVIYEQYF
DNA: TGCGCCAGTGGGTCTCCGAGGGTAATATACGAGCAGTACTTC

J: TRBJ2-1
size: many
V: TRBV29-1
D: -
CDR3: CSVELGNEQFF
DNA: TGCAGCGTTGAACTTGGGAATGAGCAGTTCTTC

J: TRBJ1-1
size: many
V: TRBV29-1
D: -
CDR3: CSVAQGSNTEAFF
DNA: TGCAGCGTGGCACAGGGTTCGAACACTGAAGCTTTCTTT

J: TRBJ2-7
size: -
V: TRBV6-1
D: -
CDR3: CASSRNLEGYEQYF
DNA: TGTGCCAGCAGCCGAAACCTTGAGGGCTACGAGCAGTACTTC

J: TRBJ2-3
size: many
V: TRBV5-5
D: -
CDR3: CASSQDSVYTDTQYF
DNA: TGTGCCAGCAGCCAGGACAGTGTATACACAGATACGCAGTATTTT

J: TRBJ2-1
size: few
V: TRBV11-2
D: -
CDR3: CASSPKWGARYNEQFF
DNA: TGTGCCAGCAGCCCAAAGTGGGGGGCCCGATACAATGAGCAGTTCTTC

J: TRBJ2-7
size: few
V: TRBV4-3
D: TRBD1
CDR3: CASSQAQWDRGPYEQYF
DNA: TGCGCCAGCAGCCAGGCTCAATGGGACAGGGGGCCCTACGAGCAGTACTTC

J: TRBJ2-1
size: -
V: TRBV9
D: TRBD2
CDR3: CASSRRDYQYNEQFF
DNA: TGTGCCAGCAGCAGACGGGACTACCAATACAATGAGCAGTTCTTC

J: TRBJ1-4
size: few
V: TRBV29-1
D: TRBD1
CDR3: CSVYRGKLFF
DNA: TGCAGCGTCTACAGGGGGAAACTGTTTTTT

J: TRBJ2-1
size: -
V: TRBV24-1
D: TRBD2
CDR3: CATSTAGAVNNEQFF
DNA: TGTGCCACCAGTACTGCGGGAGCAGTGAATAATGAGCAGTTCTTC

J: TRBJ1-5
size: -
V: TRBV2
D: -
CDR3: CASSAAPGVMPQHF
DNA: TGTGCCAGCAGTGCAGCCCCAGGGGTGATGCCCCAGCATTTT

J: TRBJ2-3
size: few
V: TRBV12-3/TRBV12-4
D: -
CDR3: CASSSDLGTQYF
DNA: TGTGCCAGCAGTTCGGACTTAGGCACGCAGTATTTT

J: TRBJ2-1
size: -
V: TRBV20-1
D: -
CDR3: CSARGPSGTGTDNEQFF
DNA: TGCAGTGCTAGAGGTCCTAGCGGAACCGGGACAGACAATGAGCAGTTCTTC

J: TRBJ2-1
size: few
V: TRBV20-1
D: TRBD2
CDR3: CSALRASGVNNEQFF
DNA: TGCAGTGCTCTACGCGCTAGCGGAGTTAACAATGAGCAGTTCTTC

J: TRBJ2-2
size: -
V: TRBV27
D: -
CDR3: CASSFLQPKGTGELFF
DNA: TGTGCCAGCAGTTTCCTCCAGCCAAAAGGGACCGGGGAGCTGTTTTTT

J: TRBJ1-2
size: -
V: TRBV25-1
D: -
CDR3: CASSVRQSYGYTF
DNA: TGTGCCAGCAGTGTCCGACAGTCCTATGGCTACACCTTC

J: TRBJ1-2
size: many
V: TRBV4-3
D: -
CDR3: CASSQDRTVHYGYTF
DNA: TGCGCCAGCAGCCAAGATCGTACAGTGCACTATGGCTACACCTTC

J: TRBJ2-3
size: -
V: TRBV2
D: -
CDR3: CASSEARFRGPDTQYF
DNA: TGTGCCAGCAGTGAAGCGCGGTTTCGGGGTCCAGATACGCAGTATTTT